These T cell receptor beta chains were read from a single sample in a study of T cell changes during pregnancy in multiple sclerosis. Profiling relied on immunoSEQ multiplex PCR, and the TCRdb table lists in-frame clones only, not all of them. The sample shows some 28,000 clones, around 89% of them seen only once. The sequenced sample was CD4+ T cells from peripheral blood mononuclear cells, obtained in the first trimester of pregnancy. The receptors stem from a female donor in good health, enrolled as a control in a pregnancy study. Both conserved end residues are part of each CDR3.

v_gene: TRBV28
j_gene: TRBJ1-2
CDR3aa: CASSPLGRGGHGYTF

v_gene: TRBV10-1
j_gene: TRBJ2-2
CDR3aa: CASFGANTGELFF

v_gene: TRBV11-2
j_gene: TRBJ2-7
CDR3aa: CASSGGSYEQYF

v_gene: TRBV10-3
j_gene: TRBJ1-1
CDR3aa: CAISESQGDTEAFF

v_gene: TRBV5-4
j_gene: TRBJ2-5
CDR3aa: CASRDRAGETQYF

v_gene: TRBV14
j_gene: TRBJ2-5
CDR3aa: CASSQAEGQQETQYF

v_gene: TRBV28
j_gene: TRBJ2-1
CDR3aa: CASSSTRRYPYNEQFF

v_gene: TRBV4-3
j_gene: TRBJ2-3
CDR3aa: CASSQDLGGTDTQYF

v_gene: TRBV30
j_gene: TRBJ1-3
CDR3aa: CAWSMNRRNTIYF

v_gene: TRBV10-3
j_gene: TRBJ2-1
CDR3aa: CAIYTAYNEQFF

v_gene: TRBV6-1
j_gene: TRBJ1-4
CDR3aa: CASSEGQGVYEKLFF

v_gene: TRBV5-1
j_gene: TRBJ2-5
CDR3aa: CASSMWTGPSETQYF

v_gene: TRBV6-1
j_gene: TRBJ2-1
CDR3aa: CASELTRYNEQFF

v_gene: TRBV2
j_gene: TRBJ1-4
CDR3aa: CASSEGGRGNEKLFF

v_gene: TRBV5-1
j_gene: TRBJ1-2
CDR3aa: CASSPRGDPRPYGYTF

v_gene: TRBV5-4
j_gene: TRBJ2-7
CDR3aa: CASREGGSYEQYF

v_gene: TRBV6-1
j_gene: TRBJ2-2
CDR3aa: CASSVPDLGGPGELFF

v_gene: TRBV11-1
j_gene: TRBJ2-1
CDR3aa: CASSSLRGYNEQFF

v_gene: TRBV28
j_gene: TRBJ1-2
CDR3aa: CASSLLGSYGYTF

v_gene: TRBV28
j_gene: TRBJ2-7
CDR3aa: CASSLDRAGEQYF

v_gene: TRBV15
j_gene: TRBJ2-6
CDR3aa: CATSREGGAGSGANVLTF

v_gene: TRBV9
j_gene: TRBJ2-7
CDR3aa: CASSATPHRGDEQYF

v_gene: TRBV5-1
j_gene: TRBJ2-7
CDR3aa: CASSQGAVEQYF

v_gene: TRBV4-3
j_gene: TRBJ2-3
CDR3aa: CASSQGGRLHTDTQYF

v_gene: TRBV5-1
j_gene: TRBJ2-5
CDR3aa: CASSWLVSGEYGTQYF

v_gene: TRBV27
j_gene: TRBJ2-2
CDR3aa: CASTLQLAGGLNTGELFF

v_gene: TRBV11-2
j_gene: TRBJ2-7
CDR3aa: CASTTLRRGYEQYF

v_gene: TRBV2
j_gene: TRBJ2-3
CDR3aa: CASTLASTDTQYF

v_gene: TRBV9
j_gene: TRBJ2-5
CDR3aa: CASSVSGTSEETQYF

v_gene: TRBV7-9
j_gene: TRBJ2-5
CDR3aa: CATRNIARQSKETQYF

v_gene: TRBV28
j_gene: TRBJ1-5
CDR3aa: CASRSTQGGYSNQPQHF

v_gene: TRBV4-2
j_gene: TRBJ2-3
CDR3aa: CASSQDTSGGATQYF

v_gene: TRBV21-1
j_gene: TRBJ2-5
CDR3aa: CASPVTSGFETQYF

v_gene: TRBV28
j_gene: TRBJ1-6
CDR3aa: CASSSGTGGFISPLHF

v_gene: TRBV7-2
j_gene: TRBJ2-2
CDR3aa: CASRSTGLVTGELFF